A single sample is the source of the 7 T cell receptor beta chains below, sequenced in a study of control samples from healthy donors and cancer patients. Only in-frame clones appear in the TCRdb table, and some are missing; sequencing was by immunoSEQ multiplex PCR. The table has 90,000 to 100,000 clones, 75% to 85% seen once. Specimen: blood. The origin of the receptors is a woman aged 30 to 39 in good health.

This sequence joins TRBV12-3 or TRBV12-4 and TRBJ2-7; TRBD1 aligns across 8 bases. This CDR3 comprises 13 residues. V dropped 7 bases and J dropped 3; count of bases not matched to a gene: 5. The CDR3 reads CASTRDRRYEQYF. The CDR3 coding sequence is TGTGCCAGCACCAGGGACAGGCGCTACGAGCAGTACTTC.

The chain recombines TRBV7-6 with TRBJ1-2; D is unresolved. Looked up from germline, CDR1 is SGHVS and CDR2 is FNYEAQ. This CDR3 comprises 14 residues. The V gene lost 5 bases and the J gene lost 8 bases, with 18 bases spanning the gap. CDR3 nucleotide sequence: TGTGCCAGCAGCCCACCTAAGGCGGATGTAGGCTACACCTTC. Encoded protein: CASSPPKADVGYTF.

The gene calls are TRBV9 and TRBJ1-1; a weak D match, TRBD1 (5 bases). CDR3 size: 14 residues. The germline V and J ends were trimmed by 1 base and 0 bases, with 7 bases remaining between them. CDR1 SGDLS and CDR2 YYNGEE come from the germline V gene. CDR3 sequence reads: CASSVRQLNTEAFF. In DNA, the CDR3 is TGTGCCAGCAGCGTAAGACAGTTGAACACTGAAGCTTTCTTT.

The V gene is TRBV5-1, the J gene TRBJ2-2; 7 nucleotides line up with TRBD1. The CDR3 runs 16 residues. V was pared by 4 bases and J by 0 bases, with 6 bases of the junction left unmatched. Germline V lookup: CDR1 SGHRS, CDR2 YFSETQ. The CDR3, as DNA: TGCGCCAGCAGCCCGGTCGGGACAGCGAACACCGGGGAGCTGTTTTTT. It specifies CASSPVGTANTGELFF.

V usage is TRBV10-1 and J usage is TRBJ2-7, with 10 bases identical to TRBD1. The CDR3 covers 14 residues. Trimming removed 3 bases from V and 5 bases from J; junction bases left unmatched: 4. Germline loops: CDR1 WNHNN, CDR2 SYGVQD (reference sequence). The CDR3 DNA reads TGCGCCAGCAGTGAAGACAGGGGGCTGAACGAGCAGTACTTC. This codes for CASSEDRGLNEQYF.

The chain uses TRBV5-4 and TRBJ2-1; the D gene is possibly TRBD1 (5 bases). Trimming pared 1 base from V and 6 bases from J, leaving 11 bases between. The germline gives CDR1 SGHNT, CDR2 YYREEE (reference sequence). The CDR3 runs to 14 residues. The CDR3 DNA reads as TGTGCCAGCAGCTTGACAGGTTTTAGCAATGAGCAGTTCTTC. It translates to CASSLTGFSNEQFF.

J is TRBJ2-1 and V is TRBV24-1, with D possibly matching TRBD1 (5 bases). Germline V gene data show CDR1 as KGHDR and CDR2 as SFDVKD. The CDR3 covers 17 residues. V was cut by 1 base and J by 6 bases, with 18 bases left in between. In DNA, the CDR3 is TGTGCCACCAGTGATTTAGGGGCAGGGAAGTTTGTCAATGAGCAGTTCTTC. This sequence encodes CATSDLGAGKFVNEQFF.